This TCR beta chain appears in the sequencing data of a study of beta chain features in type 1 diabetes. Study-level information: Sorted cells examined across all samples numbered around 99,000,000. The study's findings and limits: Insertions were fewer and deletions more numerous at VDJ junctions in type 1 diabetes patients.

This clone was observed a few times. Its specificity is unknown. The study reverse transcribed the entire isolated RNA, so it sequenced expressed TCRB transcripts. Sequencing was performed with immunoSEQ multiplex PCR; in TCRdb, only in-frame clones are kept and a portion is missing. The sample holds approximately 330,000 clones, approximately 11% seen once. The V gene lost 1 base and the J gene lost 0 bases, with 7 bases spanning the gap. Germline V lookup: CDR1 GTSNPN, CDR2 SVGIG (reference sequence). CDR3 length: 13 amino acids. This TCR was recovered from a woman aged 25 to 45 in good health. Specimen: naive CD4+ T cells from blood. This chain joins TRBV30 and TRBJ2-7; tentatively, D is TRBD1 (5 bases). The CDR3 is CAWSGQTSYEQYF. The DNA for the CDR3 is TGTGCCTGGAGTGGACAGACCTCCTACGAGCAGTACTTC. The whole variable domain, filled in from reference TRBV30 and TRBJ2-7, reads SQTIHQWPATLVQPVGSPLSLECTVEGTSNPNLYWYRQAAGRGLQLLFYSVGIGQISSEVPQNLSASRPQDRQFILSSKKLLLSDSGFYLCAWSGQTSYEQYFGPGTRLTVT.